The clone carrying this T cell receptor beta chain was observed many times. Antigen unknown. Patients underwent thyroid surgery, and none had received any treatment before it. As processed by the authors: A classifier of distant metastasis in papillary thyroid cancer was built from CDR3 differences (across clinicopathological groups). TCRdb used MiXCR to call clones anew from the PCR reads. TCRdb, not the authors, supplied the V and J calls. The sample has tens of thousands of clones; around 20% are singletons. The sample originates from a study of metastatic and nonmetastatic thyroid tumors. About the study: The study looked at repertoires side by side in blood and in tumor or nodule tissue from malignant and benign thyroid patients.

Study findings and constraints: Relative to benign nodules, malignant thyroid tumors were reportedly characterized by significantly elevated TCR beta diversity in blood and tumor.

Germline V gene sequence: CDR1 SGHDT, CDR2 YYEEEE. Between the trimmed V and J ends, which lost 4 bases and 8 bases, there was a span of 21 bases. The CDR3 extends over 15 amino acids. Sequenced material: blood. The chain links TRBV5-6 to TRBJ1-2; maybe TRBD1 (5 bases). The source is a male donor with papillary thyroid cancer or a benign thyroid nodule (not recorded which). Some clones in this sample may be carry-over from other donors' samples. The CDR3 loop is CASSTTLGTGLGYTF. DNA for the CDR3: TGTGCCAGCAGCACCACGCTAGGGACCGGGCTGGGCTACACCTTC. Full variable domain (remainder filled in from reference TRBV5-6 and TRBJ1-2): DAGVTQSPTHLIKTRGQQVTLRCSPKSGHDTVSWYQQALGQGPQFIFQYYEEEERQRGNFPDRFSGHQFPNYSSELNVNALLLGDSALYLCASSTTLGTGLGYTFGSGTRLTVV.